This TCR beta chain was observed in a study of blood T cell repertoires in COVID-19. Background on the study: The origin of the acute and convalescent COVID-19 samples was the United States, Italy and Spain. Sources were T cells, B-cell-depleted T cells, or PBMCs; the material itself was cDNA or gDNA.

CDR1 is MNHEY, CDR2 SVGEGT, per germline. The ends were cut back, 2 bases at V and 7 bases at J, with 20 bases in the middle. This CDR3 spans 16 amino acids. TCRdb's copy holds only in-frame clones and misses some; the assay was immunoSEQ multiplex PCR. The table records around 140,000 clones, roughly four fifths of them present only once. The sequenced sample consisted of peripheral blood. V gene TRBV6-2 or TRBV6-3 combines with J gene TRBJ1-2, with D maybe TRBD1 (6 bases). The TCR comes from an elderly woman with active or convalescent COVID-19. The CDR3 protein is CASSYRGSGGSSGYTF. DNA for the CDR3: TGTGCCAGCAGTTACCGCGGGTCGGGGGGCTCTAGTGGCTACACCTTC.